What follows are 18 T cell receptor beta chains derived from one specimen sequenced in a study of blood T cells in healthy people across ages. Then a second PCR, running roughly 7 to 11 cycles, was carried out with a sample-barcoded 5' primer and a J-beta primer mix. TCRdb recomputed calls from the 5' RACE reads with MiXCR, one row per CDR3 protein. The sample gives roughly 1.7 million distinct CDR3 sequences, roughly 32% of which show up once; around 10% is in the top ten. The sequencing sample was made of blood. These TCRs come from a young woman in good health.

V usage is TRBV30 and J usage is TRBJ1-2; D is undetermined. V lost 2 bases and J 7 bases, leaving 11 bases between the germline ends. Germline values: CDR1 GTSNPN, CDR2 SVGIG (reference sequence). The CDR3 totals 12 residues. The CDR3 DNA is TGTGCCTGGAGTCAAGGAGGCCCTGGCTACACCTTC. This gives the protein CAWSQGGPGYTF.

CDR3 amino acids: CSARDRAGGLHNEQFF. DNA for the CDR3: TGCAGTGCTAGAGATCGGGCAGGGGGTCTCCACAATGAGCAGTTCTTC. V and J are TRBV20-1 and TRBJ2-1; 7 bases align to TRBD1. Germline-derived CDR1 and CDR2 are DFQATT and SNEGSKA (reference sequence). J lost 5 bases, V lost 0 bases, and 10 bases had no gene match. This CDR3 comprises 16 residues.

The chain recombines TRBV9 with TRBJ2-1; possibly TRBD1 for D (5 bases). CDR3 length: 14 amino acids. CDR1 is SGDLS and CDR2 is YYNGEE in the germline V gene. V lost 4 bases and J 12 bases, leaving 20 bases between the germline ends. For the CDR3, the DNA is TGTGCCAGCAGCCAAAGGGGCTCCTCCTTAGGGCAGTTCTTC. Translating it yields CASSQRGSSLGQFF.

The chain uses TRBV11-2 and TRBJ2-7; a possible D gene is TRBD2 (6 bases). Trimming removed 4 bases at V and 1 base at J, with 17 bases between. The germline V gene encodes CDR1 SGHAT and CDR2 FQNNGV. This CDR3 region has 16 residues. CDR3 in DNA: TGTGCCAGCAGCTATGACCTCAGCGGGCTATCCTACGAGCAGTACTTC. Protein product: CASSYDLSGLSYEQYF.

In this sample, this clonotype turned up once. This chain uses TRBV7-2 with TRBJ1-2, with unresolved D. The CDR3 length is 13 residues. Germline V gene data show CDR1 as SGHTA and CDR2 as FQGNSA. Trimming left V 2 bases short and J 5 bases short, with 9 bases between. The DNA for the CDR3 is TGTGCCAGCAGCTTATTGGAGCGATATGGCTACACCTTC. Protein product: CASSLLERYGYTF.

This rearrangement joins TRBV20-1 to TRBJ2-2; 8 nucleotides agree with TRBD1. The CDR3 length is 15 residues. V was pared by 6 bases and J by 6 bases, with 12 bases of the junction left unmatched. CDR1 and CDR2 (germline): DFQATT, SNEGSKA (reference sequence). CDR3 loop: CSAARKTGVAGELFF. Here the CDR3 DNA reads TGCAGTGCCGCCCGAAAGACAGGGGTTGCCGGGGAGCTGTTTTTT.

The sample holds a few counts of this clonotype. The chain uses TRBV29-1 and TRBJ2-4, with D perhaps TRBD1 or TRBD2 (6 bases each). Germline values: CDR1 SQVTM, CDR2 ANQGSEA. This CDR3 contains 14 residues. With 4 bases removed from V and 6 bases from J, the gap between germline ends came to 16 bases. CDR3 loop: CSVAWGAVGNIQYF. For the CDR3, the DNA is TGCAGCGTTGCTTGGGGGGCCGTAGGAAACATTCAGTACTTC. Using reference TRBV29-1 and TRBJ2-4 for the parts outside the CDR3, the full variable domain is SAVISQKPSRDICQRGTSLTIQCQVDSQVTMMFWYRQQPGQSLTLIATANQGSEATYESGFVIDKFPISRPNLTFSTLTVSNMSPEDSSIYLCSVAWGAVGNIQYFGAGTRLSVL.

The genes are TRBV10-3 and TRBJ1-1; D is possibly TRBD1 (5 bases). Germline CDR1 and CDR2: ENHRY and SYGVKD. CDR3 size: 14 residues. V was trimmed by 8 bases and J by 2 bases, leaving 15 bases between them. The CDR3 loop reads CAIGVGTVNTEAFF. In DNA form, the CDR3 reads TGTGCCATCGGGGTAGGGACGGTTAACACTGAAGCTTTCTTT.

This clonotype was seen more than once but under ten times. This chain joins TRBV9 and TRBJ1-1; the match to TRBD1 covers 7 bases. The germline CDR1 and CDR2 sequences are SGDLS and YYNGEE. The CDR3 spans 15 residues. V was pared by 3 bases and J by 3 bases, with 8 bases of the junction left unmatched. CDR3 in DNA: TGTGCCAGCAGCGGCACAGGGGATTGGGACACTGAAGCTTTCTTT. Translating it yields CASSGTGDWDTEAFF.

The chain joins TRBV6-1 to TRBJ2-6; TRBD1 matches at 7 bases. Germline CDR1 MNHNS, CDR2 SASEGT. Trimming at V came to 4 bases and at J to 0 bases, leaving 12 bases not matched to a gene. CDR3 size: 19 residues. The CDR3, as DNA: TGTGCCAGCAGTGGCGACAGGGTTCCCTTCCCCTCTGGGGCCAACGTCCTGACTTTC. It is translated as CASSGDRVPFPSGANVLTF.

This sequence joins TRBV27 and TRBJ1-2, with TRBD1 identical over 8 bases. Germline CDR1 MNHEY, CDR2 SMNVEV (reference sequence). V shed 6 bases and J 4 bases; nucleotides not matched to a gene: 10. This CDR3 comprises 15 residues. The CDR3 loop is CASRDTGTGGYGYTF. The CDR3, as DNA: TGTGCCAGCAGAGACACCGGGACAGGTGGCTATGGCTACACCTTC.

The chain is built from TRBV7-9 and TRBJ2-3; perhaps TRBD1 as D (6 bases). The germline V gene encodes CDR1 SEHNR and CDR2 FQNEAQ (reference sequence). Trimming took 5 bases from V and 4 from J, leaving 19 bases between them. The length of the CDR3 is 16 residues. Written as DNA, the CDR3 is TGTGCCAGCAGCGCCCTCAGGGGTTTACGGGCAGATACGCAGTATTTT. Protein product: CASSALRGLRADTQYF. Drawing the rest from reference TRBV7-9 and TRBJ2-3, the complete variable domain is DTGVSQNPRHKITKRGQNVTFRCDPISEHNRLYWYRQTLGQGPEFLTYFQNEAQLEKSRLLSDRFSAERPKGSFSTLEIQRTEQGDSAMYLCASSALRGLRADTQYFGPGTRLTVL.

This clonotype has just a few counts. The chain uses TRBV20-1 and TRBJ2-5, with D unclear. The assigned J gene may be wrong: the sequence end matches TRBJ2-7 better. The V gene's germline CDR1 is DFQATT and CDR2 SNEGSKA (reference sequence). CDR3 size: 10 residues. The CDR3 here is CSARWNEQYF. In DNA form, the CDR3 reads TGCAGTGCTAGATGGAACGAGCAGTACTTC.

The CDR3 loop reads CASSLSRYRETQYF. For the CDR3, the DNA is TGTGCCAGCAGTTTGTCCCGGTACCGGGAGACCCAGTACTTC. The chain is built from TRBV27 and TRBJ2-5; no firm D call. CDR1 MNHEY and CDR2 SMNVEV come from the germline V gene (reference sequence). The CDR3 consists of 14 residues. V lost 3 bases and J lost 5, with 13 bases in between.

This clonotype was recorded a few times. The chain couples TRBV30 to TRBJ2-4; 9 positions agree with TRBD2. The J call may be in error: the DNA end matches TRBJ2-7 better. Germline V lookup: CDR1 GTSNPN, CDR2 SVGIG (reference sequence). This CDR3 is built from 13 residues. CDR3 region: CACLTSGFYEQYF. The CDR3 nucleotides read TGTGCCTGCTTGACTAGCGGATTCTACGAGCAGTACTTC.

To note about this clonotype: One end of the junction does not line up with germline, which may come from a read error. The V call is TRBV20-1, the J call TRBJ2-1, with 10 bases identical to TRBD2. Germline-derived CDR1 and CDR2 are DFQATT and SNEGSKA (reference sequence). The CDR3 totals 16 residues. The CDR3 loop is CSARDRTSGKYNGQFF. The CDR3 nucleotides read TGCAGTGCTAGAGATAGGACTAGCGGAAAATACAATGGGCAGTTCTTC.

In this sample, this clonotype turned up a few times. This chain uses TRBV14 with TRBJ2-5; 7 bases are a match to TRBD1. Germline V gene sequence: CDR1 SGHDN, CDR2 FVKESK. There are 14 residues in the CDR3. V gave up 1 base and J gave up 5 bases; unmatched junction bases: 4. The CDR3 loop is CASSQVTGFETQYF. The CDR3 nucleotides are TGTGCCAGCAGCCAAGTGACAGGGTTCGAGACCCAGTACTTC.

This clonotype occurred a few times. The V and J genes are TRBV4-1 and TRBJ2-5; the D is unclear. The V gene's germline CDR1 is MGHRA and CDR2 YSYEKL. V was pared by 3 bases and J by 6 bases, with 14 bases between. CDR3 length: 14 residues. The CDR3 loop reads CASSHPARSQTQYF. The CDR3 DNA sequence: TGCGCCAGCAGCCACCCTGCCCGGAGCCAGACCCAGTACTTC.